This TCR beta chain comes out of a study of control samples from healthy donors and cancer patients. The length of the CDR3 is 11 residues. V shed 7 bases and J shed 8 bases, with 9 bases lying between them. Assay used: immunoSEQ multiplex PCR; TCRdb lists only in-frame clones, some missing. The sample has around 110,000 clones, approximately 93% seen once. The sequence derives from a man aged 25-45 years in good health. Sequencing was done on a sample of blood. The chain links TRBV12-3 or TRBV12-4 to TRBJ2-4; D unresolved. The CDR3 sequence: CASTSADIQYF. Written as DNA, the CDR3 is TGTGCCAGCACTTCGGCGGACATTCAGTACTTC.